Listed below are T cell receptor beta chains from one sample, sequenced in a study of shared clonotypes between healthy human individuals. Measured with immunoSEQ multiplex PCR; TCRdb has only the in-frame clones, and not every one. The sample yields 2 million to 2.5 million clones, nearly 97% seen once. The material sequenced was naive CD4+ T cells sorted from blood. These receptors were taken from a man aged 18 to 29 in good health. Each CDR3 is given with its conserved first and last residue. A D gene is named only where the DNA matches it firmly. Some rows have no size entry. The others give once, few or many, or a class for an expanded clone.

D gene: .; J gene: TRBJ2-3; clone size: .; V gene: TRBV7-8; CDR3 protein: CASSVRSGSDTQYF; CDR3 DNA: TGTGCCAGCTCCGTTCGTAGCGGATCAGATACGCAGTATTTT
D gene: TRBD1; J gene: TRBJ1-6; clone size: once; V gene: TRBV7-2; CDR3 protein: CASPLGGTANSPLHF; CDR3 DNA: TGTGCCAGTCCATTGGGGGGGACAGCCAATTCACCCCTCCACTTT
D gene: TRBD2; J gene: TRBJ2-2; clone size: once; V gene: TRBV2; CDR3 protein: CASKEIAGSNTGELFF; CDR3 DNA: TGTGCCAGCAAGGAAATAGCGGGGTCGAACACCGGGGAGCTGTTTTTT
D gene: .; J gene: TRBJ2-3; clone size: once; V gene: TRBV28; CDR3 protein: CASSGPRGTSTDTQYF; CDR3 DNA: TGTGCCAGCAGTGGGCCCCGGGGGACCAGCACAGATACGCAGTATTTT
D gene: TRBD2; J gene: TRBJ2-3; clone size: .; V gene: TRBV18; CDR3 protein: CASSPLAGEGDTQYF; CDR3 DNA: TGTGCCAGCTCACCTCTAGCGGGAGAGGGAGATACGCAGTATTTT
D gene: .; J gene: TRBJ2-3; clone size: .; V gene: TRBV2; CDR3 protein: CASSESANTQYF; CDR3 DNA: TGTGCCAGCAGTGAATCCGCAAATACGCAGTATTTT
D gene: .; J gene: TRBJ1-4; clone size: .; V gene: TRBV5-1; CDR3 protein: CASRQTTNEKLFF; CDR3 DNA: TGCGCCAGCAGACAGACTACTAATGAAAAACTGTTTTTT
D gene: .; J gene: TRBJ1-4; clone size: once; V gene: TRBV7-9; CDR3 protein: CASSPLTGFNEKLFF; CDR3 DNA: TGTGCCAGCAGCCCTTTGACAGGCTTTAATGAAAAACTGTTTTTT
D gene: .; J gene: TRBJ1-1; clone size: once; V gene: TRBV18; CDR3 protein: CASSPSGTEAFF; CDR3 DNA: TGTGCCAGCTCACCTTCTGGGACTGAAGCTTTCTTT
D gene: .; J gene: TRBJ2-5; clone size: .; V gene: TRBV30; CDR3 protein: CAWSTGQETQYF; CDR3 DNA: TGTGCCTGGAGTACAGGCCAAGAGACCCAGTACTTC
D gene: .; J gene: TRBJ2-1; clone size: .; V gene: TRBV10-3; CDR3 protein: CAISEAGSGSSYNEQFF; CDR3 DNA: TGTGCCATCAGTGAGGCTGGCAGCGGAAGCTCCTACAATGAGCAGTTCTTC
D gene: TRBD1; J gene: TRBJ1-2; clone size: .; V gene: TRBV11-2; CDR3 protein: CASSLDRGGTVYGYTF; CDR3 DNA: TGTGCCAGCAGCTTAGATCGCGGGGGGACAGTGTATGGCTACACCTTC
D gene: .; J gene: TRBJ1-5; clone size: .; V gene: TRBV7-8; CDR3 protein: CASSLEGHQPQHF; CDR3 DNA: TGTGCCAGCAGCTTAGAGGGCCATCAGCCCCAGCATTTT
D gene: TRBD1; J gene: TRBJ2-1; clone size: .; V gene: TRBV18; CDR3 protein: CASSYGQGSYNEQFF; CDR3 DNA: TGTGCCAGCTCATACGGACAGGGCTCCTACAATGAGCAGTTCTTC
D gene: TRBD1; J gene: TRBJ1-2; clone size: .; V gene: TRBV28; CDR3 protein: CASSLDREGYTF; CDR3 DNA: TGTGCCAGCAGTTTAGACAGGGAGGGCTACACCTTC
D gene: .; J gene: TRBJ1-5; clone size: .; V gene: TRBV18; CDR3 protein: CASSPLGHGGQPQHF; CDR3 DNA: TGTGCCAGCTCACCATTGGGACACGGTGGACAGCCCCAGCATTTT
D gene: .; J gene: TRBJ2-5; clone size: .; V gene: TRBV7-6; CDR3 protein: CASSLEASTSSETQYF; CDR3 DNA: TGTGCCAGCAGCTTAGAGGCGTCAACTAGTAGTGAGACCCAGTACTTC
D gene: .; J gene: TRBJ1-6; clone size: .; V gene: TRBV23-1; CDR3 protein: CASRRGSPLHF; CDR3 DNA: TGCGCCAGCCGCAGGGGTTCACCCCTCCACTTT
D gene: .; J gene: TRBJ2-7; clone size: once; V gene: TRBV6-5; CDR3 protein: CASSLRTAYEQYF; CDR3 DNA: TGTGCCAGCAGTCTAAGGACAGCCTACGAGCAGTACTTC
D gene: TRBD2; J gene: TRBJ2-5; clone size: .; V gene: TRBV18; CDR3 protein: CASSPGVAGKSETQYF; CDR3 DNA: TGTGCCAGCTCACCCGGGGTAGCGGGCAAATCGGAGACCCAGTACTTC
D gene: TRBD2; J gene: TRBJ2-5; clone size: .; V gene: TRBV19; CDR3 protein: CASSIVGAGVGNQETQYF; CDR3 DNA: TGTGCCAGTAGTATAGTGGGAGCGGGGGTCGGGAACCAAGAGACCCAGTACTTC
D gene: .; J gene: TRBJ1-4; clone size: .; V gene: TRBV2; CDR3 protein: CASTSGEKLFF; CDR3 DNA: TGTGCCAGCACATCAGGTGAAAAACTGTTTTTT
D gene: .; J gene: TRBJ1-1; clone size: .; V gene: TRBV9; CDR3 protein: CASSVSPETEAFF; CDR3 DNA: TGTGCCAGCAGCGTCTCTCCTGAAACTGAAGCTTTCTTT
D gene: .; J gene: TRBJ2-7; clone size: .; V gene: TRBV2; CDR3 protein: CASRAENYEQYF; CDR3 DNA: TGTGCCAGCAGGGCAGAAAACTACGAGCAGTACTTC
D gene: TRBD1; J gene: TRBJ1-6; clone size: .; V gene: TRBV9; CDR3 protein: CASSPPGQGRLNSPLHF; CDR3 DNA: TGTGCCAGCAGCCCACCGGGACAGGGTCGCCTTAATTCACCCCTCCACTTT
D gene: TRBD2; J gene: TRBJ2-1; clone size: .; V gene: TRBV19; CDR3 protein: CASSMMRLAGSNEQFF; CDR3 DNA: TGTGCCAGTAGTATGATGAGACTAGCGGGGAGTAATGAGCAGTTCTTC
D gene: TRBD1; J gene: TRBJ2-1; clone size: once; V gene: TRBV6-5; CDR3 protein: CASRQGWSYNEQFF; CDR3 DNA: TGTGCCAGTAGACAGGGTTGGTCCTACAATGAGCAGTTCTTC
D gene: TRBD2; J gene: TRBJ2-1; clone size: .; V gene: TRBV29-1; CDR3 protein: CSVEGTSHYNEQFF; CDR3 DNA: TGCAGCGTTGAGGGGACTAGCCATTACAATGAGCAGTTCTTC
D gene: TRBD1; J gene: TRBJ1-1; clone size: .; V gene: TRBV28; CDR3 protein: CASRLLQGGYTEAFF; CDR3 DNA: TGTGCCAGCAGACTACTACAGGGGGGATACACTGAAGCTTTCTTT
D gene: TRBD1; J gene: TRBJ1-5; clone size: .; V gene: TRBV28; CDR3 protein: CASSLDRGVYDQPQHF; CDR3 DNA: TGTGCCAGCAGTTTGGACAGGGGGGTTTACGATCAGCCCCAGCATTTT
D gene: .; J gene: TRBJ2-5; clone size: .; V gene: TRBV6-5; CDR3 protein: CASSYMGWETQYF; CDR3 DNA: TGTGCCAGCAGTTACATGGGGTGGGAGACCCAGTACTTC
D gene: TRBD1; J gene: TRBJ1-1; clone size: .; V gene: TRBV28; CDR3 protein: CASHKLTGTGAEAFF; CDR3 DNA: TGTGCCAGCCATAAGCTGACCGGGACAGGGGCTGAAGCTTTCTTT
D gene: .; J gene: TRBJ1-3; clone size: .; V gene: TRBV5-6; CDR3 protein: CASSRRLQISGNTIYF; CDR3 DNA: TGTGCCAGCAGCCGACGACTGCAAATCTCTGGAAACACCATATATTTT
D gene: .; J gene: TRBJ1-3; clone size: .; V gene: TRBV21-1; CDR3 protein: CASSGEGASGNTIYF; CDR3 DNA: TGTGCCAGCAGCGGGGAGGGGGCCTCTGGAAACACCATATATTTT
D gene: TRBD1; J gene: TRBJ2-3; clone size: .; V gene: TRBV18; CDR3 protein: CASSPGTVEVDTQYF; CDR3 DNA: TGTGCCAGCTCACCAGGGACAGTGGAGGTGGATACGCAGTATTTT
D gene: TRBD1; J gene: TRBJ2-7; clone size: once; V gene: TRBV5-1; CDR3 protein: CASSLGTASSYEQYF; CDR3 DNA: TGCGCCAGCAGCCTGGGGACAGCGAGCTCCTACGAGCAGTACTTC
D gene: .; J gene: TRBJ2-2; clone size: .; V gene: TRBV9; CDR3 protein: CASSVEGVGELFF; CDR3 DNA: TGTGCCAGCAGCGTAGAGGGGGTCGGGGAGCTGTTTTTT
D gene: .; J gene: TRBJ1-2; clone size: .; V gene: TRBV7-9; CDR3 protein: CASSLGPTARVF; CDR3 DNA: TGTGCCAGCAGCTTGGGGCCGACAGCGCGGGTCTTC
D gene: .; J gene: TRBJ1-2; clone size: .; V gene: TRBV6-1; CDR3 protein: CASSEEGLYGYTF; CDR3 DNA: TGTGCCAGCAGTGAAGAAGGGCTCTATGGCTACACCTTC
D gene: .; J gene: TRBJ2-1; clone size: .; V gene: TRBV28; CDR3 protein: CASSSQGYSYNEQFF; CDR3 DNA: TGTGCCAGCAGTTCACAGGGATACTCCTACAATGAGCAGTTCTTC
D gene: .; J gene: TRBJ1-5; clone size: .; V gene: TRBV7-2; CDR3 protein: CASSLVSQTNQPQHF; CDR3 DNA: TGTGCCAGCAGCTTAGTATCCCAGACCAATCAGCCCCAGCATTTT
D gene: .; J gene: TRBJ1-2; clone size: .; V gene: TRBV18; CDR3 protein: CASSPLNVEGYTF; CDR3 DNA: TGTGCCAGCTCACCACTAAACGTTGAGGGCTACACCTTC
D gene: TRBD1; J gene: TRBJ1-1; clone size: few; V gene: TRBV10-3; CDR3 protein: CAISEGAPSTEAFF; CDR3 DNA: TGTGCCATCAGCGAGGGGGCGCCTAGCACTGAAGCTTTCTTT
D gene: .; J gene: TRBJ2-5; clone size: once; V gene: TRBV14; CDR3 protein: CASSQDRRVRETQYF; CDR3 DNA: TGTGCCAGCAGCCAAGATCGCAGGGTACGAGAGACCCAGTACTTC
D gene: TRBD1; J gene: TRBJ1-1; clone size: .; V gene: TRBV5-1; CDR3 protein: CASSSTGGAANTEAFF; CDR3 DNA: TGCGCCAGCAGCTCTACAGGGGGCGCGGCGAACACTGAAGCTTTCTTT
D gene: .; J gene: TRBJ2-7; clone size: .; V gene: TRBV6-6; CDR3 protein: CASRARVETYEQYF; CDR3 DNA: TGTGCCAGCAGAGCTAGGGTAGAAACCTACGAGCAGTACTTC
D gene: .; J gene: TRBJ1-5; clone size: .; V gene: TRBV6-1; CDR3 protein: CASSVGGSNQPQHF; CDR3 DNA: TGTGCCAGCAGTGTAGGGGGTAGTAATCAGCCCCAGCATTTT
D gene: .; J gene: TRBJ2-7; clone size: .; V gene: TRBV7-9; CDR3 protein: CASTRDGYEQYF; CDR3 DNA: TGTGCCAGCACCCGGGACGGCTACGAGCAGTACTTC
D gene: .; J gene: TRBJ1-4; clone size: .; V gene: TRBV4-3; CDR3 protein: CASSQDYRENEKLFF; CDR3 DNA: TGCGCCAGCAGCCAAGATTACAGAGAAAATGAAAAACTGTTTTTT
D gene: .; J gene: TRBJ1-6; clone size: few; V gene: TRBV25-1; CDR3 protein: CASRRGNSPLHF; CDR3 DNA: TGTGCCAGCCGGCGGGGTAATTCACCCCTCCACTTT
D gene: .; J gene: TRBJ2-2; clone size: .; V gene: TRBV5-1; CDR3 protein: CASRPGTGNTGELFF; CDR3 DNA: TGCGCCAGCAGACCCGGGACGGGAAACACCGGGGAGCTGTTTTTT
D gene: TRBD1; J gene: TRBJ2-7; clone size: .; V gene: TRBV10-1; CDR3 protein: CASSGQGGEQYF; CDR3 DNA: TGCGCCAGCAGTGGACAGGGGGGAGAGCAGTACTTC
D gene: .; J gene: TRBJ1-3; clone size: .; V gene: TRBV19; CDR3 protein: CASSSQSSGNTIYF; CDR3 DNA: TGTGCCAGTAGTAGTCAGAGCTCTGGAAACACCATATATTTT
D gene: .; J gene: TRBJ1-3; clone size: .; V gene: TRBV6-1; CDR3 protein: CASSEGVTGVSGNTIYF; CDR3 DNA: TGTGCCAGCAGTGAAGGTGTCACGGGAGTTTCTGGAAACACCATATATTTT
D gene: .; J gene: TRBJ1-1; clone size: .; V gene: TRBV6-6; CDR3 protein: CASRENRRAFF; CDR3 DNA: TGTGCCAGCAGAGAAAACCGTCGGGCTTTCTTT
D gene: TRBD1; J gene: TRBJ1-5; clone size: .; V gene: TRBV6-6; CDR3 protein: CASSSTTGGAQPQHF; CDR3 DNA: TGTGCCAGCAGTTCGACGACAGGGGGCGCCCAGCCCCAGCATTTT
D gene: TRBD2; J gene: TRBJ2-3; clone size: .; V gene: TRBV4-1; CDR3 protein: CASSPRLAGPDTQYF; CDR3 DNA: TGCGCCAGCAGCCCCCGACTAGCGGGGCCTGATACGCAGTATTTT
D gene: .; J gene: TRBJ1-5; clone size: .; V gene: TRBV18; CDR3 protein: CASSPRLQDPNQPQHF; CDR3 DNA: TGTGCCAGCTCACCACGGTTGCAGGACCCCAATCAGCCCCAGCATTTT
D gene: TRBD1; J gene: TRBJ2-5; clone size: .; V gene: TRBV5-1; CDR3 protein: CASRTGQETQYF; CDR3 DNA: TGCGCCAGCCGGACAGGCCAAGAGACCCAGTACTTC